One and the same sample provided the 4 T cell receptor beta chains below, sequenced in a study of human T cells and chemical hapten exposure. Using its own MiXCR run on the RACE reads, TCRdb lists one record per CDR3 protein. The sample holds fewer than 150,000 distinct CDR3 sequences, less than 15% seen once. The time point: pre-sensitization, week 0. Treatment given: therapeutic diphenylcyclopropenone sensitization with weekly scalp DPC. Here the sequenced sample was whole blood, taken in connection with sensitization to the hapten diphenylcyclopropenone (DPC). Receptors were obtained from a woman aged 18-29 years with alopecia areata. Some clones in this sample may be carry-over from other donors' samples.

J is TRBJ1-5 and V is TRBV5-1; the match to TRBD1 covers 7 bases. The CDR3 covers 14 residues. Germline lookup yields CDR1 SGHRS and CDR2 YFSETQ. J gave up 4 bases and V 5 bases, and 6 bases lay outside the gene matches. The CDR3 loop reads CASSSGQPNQPQHF. The CDR3 bases are TGCGCCAGCAGTTCGGGACAGCCAAATCAGCCCCAGCATTTT.

This clonotype was counted many times. V usage is TRBV3-1 and J usage is TRBJ2-7; 8 nucleotides line up with TRBD1. Germline CDR1 reads LGHDT; CDR2 reads YNNKEL (reference sequence). The length of the CDR3 is 12 residues. V trimming: 4 bases; J trimming: 7 bases; junction bases outside the gene matches: 3. Here the CDR3 reads CASSPRDREQYF. As DNA, the CDR3 is TGTGCCAGCAGCCCCCGGGACAGGGAGCAGTACTTC.

This clonotype turned up a few times. The chain couples TRBV12-3 or TRBV12-4 to TRBJ2-2; perhaps TRBD1 as D (5 bases). V was cut by 7 bases and J by 5 bases, with 14 bases left in between. CDR3 size: 14 residues. In DNA, the CDR3 is TGTGCCAGCACTAAGAATAAGGGGACCGGGGAGCTGTTTTTT. This codes for CASTKNKGTGELFF.

The chain has TRBV29-1 and TRBJ1-2; D uncertain. Between the trimmed V and J ends, which lost 0 bases and 4 bases, there was a span of 12 bases. This CDR3 spans 14 amino acids. Germline V lookup: CDR1 SQVTM, CDR2 ANQGSEA. The CDR3 here is CSVEDSVTTYGYTF. Written as DNA, the CDR3 is TGCAGCGTTGAAGACAGCGTCACGACCTATGGCTACACCTTC.